Listed below are T cell receptor beta chains from one sample, sequenced in a study of cytomegalovirus exposure and HLA in healthy donors. Measured with immunoSEQ multiplex PCR; TCRdb has only the in-frame clones, and not every one. The sample has nearly 35,000 clones. The source material was PBMCs. All receptors come from a woman aged 35 to 49 in good health and CMV-seropositive. Each CDR3 is given with its conserved first and last residue. The order of the fields is V gene, J gene, CDR3 protein.

>TRBV5-4|TRBJ2-1
CASSPTSQGWEQFF
>TRBV4-1|TRBJ2-1
CASTRGAASSYNEQFF
>TRBV9|TRBJ2-7
CASSVGPGQFYEQYF
>TRBV5-1|TRBJ2-5
CASSLGRQVEETQYF
>TRBV18|TRBJ2-5
CASSPTTNPETQYF
>TRBV7-6|TRBJ2-3
CASSLHADTQYF
>TRBV7-7|TRBJ2-2
CASSFGASGSWVDTGELFF
>TRBV5-1|TRBJ2-7
CASSFLHLTGQSAEQYF
>TRBV6-5|TRBJ2-7
CASSYSLAEFSSEQYF
>TRBV4-2|TRBJ2-7
CASSQDLRQAYEQYF